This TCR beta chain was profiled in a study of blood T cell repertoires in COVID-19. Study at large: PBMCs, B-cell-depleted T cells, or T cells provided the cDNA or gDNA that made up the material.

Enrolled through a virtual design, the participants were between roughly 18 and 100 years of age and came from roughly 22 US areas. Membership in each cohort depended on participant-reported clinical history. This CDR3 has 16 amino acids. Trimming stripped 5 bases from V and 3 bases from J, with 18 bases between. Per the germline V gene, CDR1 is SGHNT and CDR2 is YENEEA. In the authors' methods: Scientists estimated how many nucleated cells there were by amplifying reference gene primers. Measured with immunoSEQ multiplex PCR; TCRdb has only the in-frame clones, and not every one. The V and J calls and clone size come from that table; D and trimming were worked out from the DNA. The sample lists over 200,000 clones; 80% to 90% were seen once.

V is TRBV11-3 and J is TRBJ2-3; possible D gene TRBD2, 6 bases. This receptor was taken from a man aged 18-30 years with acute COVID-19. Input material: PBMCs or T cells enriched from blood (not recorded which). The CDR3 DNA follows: TGTGCCAGCAGCCGTAAAGTCGGGAGACGGACAGATACGCAGTATTTT. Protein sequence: CASSRKVGRRTDTQYF.